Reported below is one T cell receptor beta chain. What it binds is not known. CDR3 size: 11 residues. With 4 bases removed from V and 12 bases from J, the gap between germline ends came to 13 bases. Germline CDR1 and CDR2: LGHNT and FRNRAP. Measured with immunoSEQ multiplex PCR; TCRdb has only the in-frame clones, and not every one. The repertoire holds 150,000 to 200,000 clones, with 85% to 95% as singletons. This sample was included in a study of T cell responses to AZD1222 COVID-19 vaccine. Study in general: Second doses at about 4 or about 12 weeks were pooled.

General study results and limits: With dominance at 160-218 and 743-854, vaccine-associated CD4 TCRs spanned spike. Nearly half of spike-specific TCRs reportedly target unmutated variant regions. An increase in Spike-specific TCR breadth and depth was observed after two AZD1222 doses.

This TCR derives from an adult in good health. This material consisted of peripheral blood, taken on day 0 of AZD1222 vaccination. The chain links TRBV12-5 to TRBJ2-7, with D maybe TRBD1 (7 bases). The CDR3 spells CASGSRQGGYF. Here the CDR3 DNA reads TGTGCTAGTGGTTCAAGACAGGGAGGGTACTTC.